One sample yielded the 26 T cell receptor beta chains listed below, sequenced in a study of T cells in Graves' hyperthyroidism and ophthalmopathy. The investigators amplified TCR beta CDR3 regions from RNA transcripts. HTBI primers were used for first-round RT-PCR of the TCR CDR3. TCRdb redid the calling of the multiplex PCR reads with MiXCR, one entry per CDR3 protein. The sample lists over 450,000 distinct CDR3 sequences, 17% occurring once. Sequences were obtained from blood. The receptors originated from a young woman with Graves' ophthalmopathy.

This clonotype has ten or more counts. This chain connects TRBV7-9 to TRBJ1-6, with a tentative D call TRBD1 (6 bases). This CDR3 has 14 amino acids. The ends were cut back, 5 bases at V and 6 bases at J, with 11 bases in the middle. Germline V gives CDR1 SEHNR, CDR2 FQNEAQ (reference sequence). The CDR3 protein is CASSPLDSNSPLHF. The CDR3 region has the DNA TGTGCCAGCAGCCCCCTGGACAGTAATTCACCCCTCCACTTT.

Comment on this clonotype: Sequence at one end of the junction differs from germline and may be a read error. The chain employs TRBV7-2 and TRBJ2-1, with 10 bases identical to TRBD2. This CDR3 comprises 18 residues. CDR1 is SGHTA and CDR2 is FQGNSA in the germline V gene. The CDR3 DNA reads as TGCGCCAGCAGCCAAGAAGCTAGCGGGGGACCGACCACTGGAGAGCAGTTCTTC. This codes for CASSQEASGGPTTGEQFF.

The chain combines TRBV9 with TRBJ2-2; TRBD1 agrees at 7 bases. This CDR3 is 16 amino acids long. The ends lost 0 bases at V and 4 bases at J; junction bases unmatched: 6. Germline CDR1 SGDLS, CDR2 YYNGEE. The CDR3 nucleotides read TGTGCCAGCAGCGTAGGAGGGGGCTTAGGCACCGGGGAGCTGTTTTTT. Translated: CASSVGGGLGTGELFF.

The sample holds many counts of this clonotype. The chain couples TRBV5-1 to TRBJ1-4, with D uncertain. The CDR3 has 15 residues. Germline CDR1 and CDR2: SGHRS and YFSETQ. V was trimmed by 0 bases and J by 5 bases, leaving 11 bases between them. The CDR3 sequence is CASSLAPDGNEKLFF. CDR3 DNA: TGCGCCAGCAGCTTGGCCCCGGACGGAAATGAAAAACTGTTTTTT.

This clonotype was counted only a few times. The genes are TRBV5-6 and TRBJ2-7, with D tentatively TRBD1 (6 bases). V dropped 0 bases and J dropped 4 bases, with 14 bases sitting between them. CDR1 is SGHDT and CDR2 is YYEEEE in the germline V gene. The CDR3 loop spans 15 amino acids. The CDR3 spells CASSLGAGVSYEQYF. The CDR3 nucleotides are TGTGCCAGCAGCTTGGGAGCAGGGGTGTCGTACGAGCAGTACTTC.

CDR3 bases: TGTGCCAGCTCAAAGAGAGGGGTGATAGATACGCAGTATTTT. Encoded protein: CASSKRGVIDTQYF. The genes are TRBV6-1 and TRBJ2-3; either TRBD1 or TRBD2 may fit D (5 bases each). The CDR3 has 14 residues. Germline-derived CDR1 and CDR2 are MNHNS and SASEGT. With 8 bases removed from V and 5 bases from J, the gap between germline ends came to 17 bases.

This clonotype was seen repeatedly, ten times or more. CDR3 nucleotide sequence: TGCGCCAGCAGCTTACAGGGCAACACAGATACGCAGTATTTT. Protein sequence: CASSLQGNTDTQYF. This chain uses TRBV5-1 with TRBJ2-3, with D perhaps matching TRBD1 (6 bases). Trimming took off 2 bases at V and 2 bases at J, with 9 bases between the two ends. Germline-derived CDR1 and CDR2 are SGHRS and YFSETQ. The CDR3 is 14 amino acids.

This clonotype occurred many times. An end of the junction differs from the germline gene, which may be a read error. The chain uses TRBV5-1 and TRBJ1-1, with 7 bases matching TRBD1. The germline CDR1 and CDR2 sequences are SGHRS and YFSETQ. The CDR3 runs 14 residues. The CDR3 DNA follows: TGCGCCAGCAGTTTGGACAGGAGAAGCACTGAAGCTTTCTTT. Its protein product is CASSLDRRSTEAFF.

This clonotype was recorded many times. The V and J genes are TRBV5-6 and TRBJ2-3, with a weak D call TRBD2 (6 bases). Germline-derived CDR1 and CDR2 are SGHDT and YYEEEE. The length of the CDR3 is 16 residues. Trimming stripped 2 bases from V and 0 bases from J, with 13 bases between. CDR3: CASSLIRDLSTDTQYF. The CDR3 bases are TGTGCCAGCAGCTTAATCCGGGACTTAAGCACAGATACGCAGTATTTT.

V and J are TRBV4-1 and TRBJ2-7; 8 bases agree with TRBD2. CDR3 size: 14 residues. V dropped 3 bases and J dropped 3; count of bases not matched to a gene: 4. CDR1 and CDR2 (germline): MGHRA, YSYEKL. The CDR3 reads CASSHSGGIYEQYF. Written as DNA, the CDR3 is TGCGCCAGCAGCCATTCGGGGGGGATCTACGAGCAGTACTTC.

This clonotype was counted ten times or more. J is TRBJ1-1 and V is TRBV7-2; 9 bases match TRBD1. Germline V CDR1 and CDR2: SGHTA, FQGNSA. The CDR3 runs 15 residues. V gave up 5 bases and J gave up 5 bases; unmatched junction bases: 9. The CDR3 here is CASSIPTGGKTEAFF. CDR3 in DNA: TGTGCCAGCAGCATTCCAACAGGGGGCAAAACTGAAGCTTTCTTT.

This clonotype was picked up one time. The J gene is TRBJ2-3, the V gene TRBV6-2 or TRBV6-3; 12 positions agree with TRBD2. Germline assignment: CDR1 MNHEY and CDR2 SVGEGT. V gave up 6 bases and J gave up 5 bases; unmatched junction bases: 12. The CDR3 contains 17 residues. The CDR3: CASRPLTSGGREDTQYF. The CDR3 DNA sequence: TGTGCCAGCAGACCTCTTACTAGCGGGGGGCGGGAAGATACGCAGTATTTT.

This clonotype appeared many times. The chain carries TRBV5-4 and TRBJ1-1; possibly TRBD1 for D (5 bases). The CDR3 totals 15 residues. Germline V gene data show CDR1 as SGHNT and CDR2 as YYREEE (reference sequence). V was trimmed by 5 bases and J by 3 bases, leaving 17 bases between them. The DNA for the CDR3 is TGTGCCAGCAGGCCATTCGGGGGTATGGACACTGAAGCTTTCTTT. Its protein product is CASRPFGGMDTEAFF.

This clonotype has just a few counts. The chain has TRBV7-2 and TRBJ1-2; the D gene is possibly TRBD1 (5 bases). V lost 1 base to trimming and J lost 0 bases, with 15 bases between them. Per the germline V gene, CDR1 is SGHTA and CDR2 is FQGNSA. The CDR3 has 17 residues. This CDR3 is CASSLELGRGTNYGYTF. For the CDR3, the DNA is TGTGCCAGCAGCTTAGAATTGGGTCGGGGGACTAACTATGGCTACACCTTC.

This sequence joins TRBV20-1 and TRBJ1-1; D remains ambiguous. Germline-derived CDR1 and CDR2 are DFQATT and SNEGSKA (reference sequence). The CDR3 sequence is 16 residues long. V lost 6 bases and J lost 1, with 21 bases in between. CDR3 sequence (DNA): TGCAGTGCGGAAAAACCGGGCCCCAAGCCGAACACTGAAGCTTTCTTT. Its translation: CSAEKPGPKPNTEAFF.

This clonotype has a count of ten or more. The chain is built from TRBV5-8 and TRBJ1-4; D is uncertain. In germline, CDR1 is SGHTS, CDR2 YDEGEE. The V end was cut by 0 bases, the J end by 7 bases, with 10 bases between. The CDR3 spans 14 residues. The DNA of the CDR3 is TGTGCCAGCAGCTTGGGACGGTTGGGTGAAAAACTGTTTTTT. Amino acids: CASSLGRLGEKLFF.

This clonotype was picked up a small number of times. The chain links TRBV5-5 to TRBJ2-1, with TRBD1 matching over 7 bases. Germline CDR1 and CDR2: SGHKS and YYEKEE (reference sequence). The ends lost 3 bases at V and 1 base at J; junction bases unmatched: 1. This CDR3 region has 14 residues. Here the CDR3 reads CASSWGQSYNEQFF. CDR3 coding DNA: TGTGCCAGCAGCTGGGGACAGTCCTACAATGAGCAGTTCTTC.

The chain couples TRBV27 to TRBJ2-2; D uncertain. V was shortened by 3 bases and J by 8 bases, with 13 bases between the two germline ends. The CDR3 runs to 14 residues. The germline V gene encodes CDR1 MNHEY and CDR2 SMNVEV (reference sequence). In DNA, the CDR3 is TGTGCCAGCAGTTTCATACCGGGCTGGGGGGAGCTGTTTTTT. Its translation is CASSFIPGWGELFF.

In this sample, this clonotype turned up a few times. The CDR3 region has the DNA TGTGCCAGCAGTTTCTGGCTAGCGGCCAGCTACGAGCAGTACTTC. Its translation: CASSFWLAASYEQYF. The gene calls are TRBV28 and TRBJ2-7; 7 bases map to TRBD2. V gave up 3 bases and J gave up 3 bases; unmatched junction bases: 8. This CDR3 has 15 amino acids. The germline V gene encodes CDR1 MDHEN and CDR2 SYDVKM.

Many counts were recorded for this clonotype. J is TRBJ2-2 and V is TRBV9, with D possibly TRBD1 on 6 matching bases. The germline V gene has CDR1 SGDLS and CDR2 YYNGEE. Trimming removed 0 bases at V and 8 bases at J, with 11 bases between. This CDR3 region has 14 residues. CDR3 sequence: CASSVEAGAGELFF. The CDR3 coding sequence is TGTGCCAGCAGCGTAGAGGCAGGGGCAGGGGAGCTGTTTTTT.

This clonotype has a handful of counts. The chain uses TRBV20-1 and TRBJ2-5; D possibly uses TRBD1 or TRBD2 (6 bases each). Germline V lookup: CDR1 DFQATT, CDR2 SNEGSKA (reference sequence). V shed 6 bases and J shed 5 bases, with 19 bases lying between them. This CDR3 comprises 14 residues. The DNA for the CDR3 is TGCAGTGCATACGGAGGGGGAATTACGGAGACCCAGTACTTC. Protein: CSAYGGGITETQYF.

The rearrangement joins TRBV4-1 to TRBJ1-1; D unresolved. The CDR3 totals 13 residues. The germline V gene encodes CDR1 MGHRA and CDR2 YSYEKL. The V gene lost 5 bases and the J gene lost 2 bases, with 9 bases spanning the gap. The CDR3 DNA reads TGCGCCAGCAGCAGTGTACCTAACACTGAAGCTTTCTTT. Translation: CASSSVPNTEAFF.

V gene TRBV11-3 combines with J gene TRBJ1-3; D gene uncertain. V lost 0 bases and J 9 bases, leaving 9 bases between the germline ends. The CDR3 contains 13 residues. Germline V gives CDR1 SGHNT, CDR2 YENEEA. This CDR3 is CASSLDVVSTIYF. CDR3 DNA sequence: TGTGCCAGCAGCTTAGATGTGGTCTCCACCATATATTTT.

This clonotype was counted many times. The V gene is TRBV18, the J gene TRBJ1-5; D remains unclear. V was pared by 3 bases and J by 6 bases, with 18 bases between. The CDR3 covers 16 residues. Germline values: CDR1 KGHSH, CDR2 LQKENI. The CDR3 DNA reads as TGTGCCAGCTCACCTTTTGCGGTTGAGGGAGGTCAGCCCCAGCATTTT. This translates into CASSPFAVEGGQPQHF.

This clonotype came up a few times. Relative to the germline gene, one junction end is altered; a read error may explain this. This chain connects TRBV6-2 or TRBV6-3 to TRBJ2-5, with D perhaps TRBD1 or TRBD2 (5 bases each). Germline V gene lookup returns CDR1 MNHEY and CDR2 SVGEGT. CDR3 length: 14 residues. The CDR3 bases are TGTGCCAGCAGTCTAGCCGGGACGGTTTCCTCTTGGAACTTC. Translating gives CASSLAGTVSSWNF.

Notes on this clonotype: The junction shows a germline mismatch at one end, possibly a read error. This sequence joins TRBV3-1 and TRBJ1-5, with D tentatively TRBD1 (6 bases). Germline V gene lookup returns CDR1 LGHDT and CDR2 YNNKEL (reference sequence). CDR3 size: 14 residues. For the CDR3, the DNA is TGTGCCAGCAGGGACAGCTATAGCAATCGGCCCCAGCATTTT. It specifies CASRDSYSNRPQHF. The full variable domain, completed using reference TRBV3-1 and TRBJ1-5, is DTAVSQTPKYLVTQMGNDKSIKCEQNLGHDTMYWYKQDSKKFLKIMFSYNNKELIINETVPNRFSPKSPDKAHLNLHINSLELGDSAVYFCASRDSYSNRPQHFGDGTRLSIL.